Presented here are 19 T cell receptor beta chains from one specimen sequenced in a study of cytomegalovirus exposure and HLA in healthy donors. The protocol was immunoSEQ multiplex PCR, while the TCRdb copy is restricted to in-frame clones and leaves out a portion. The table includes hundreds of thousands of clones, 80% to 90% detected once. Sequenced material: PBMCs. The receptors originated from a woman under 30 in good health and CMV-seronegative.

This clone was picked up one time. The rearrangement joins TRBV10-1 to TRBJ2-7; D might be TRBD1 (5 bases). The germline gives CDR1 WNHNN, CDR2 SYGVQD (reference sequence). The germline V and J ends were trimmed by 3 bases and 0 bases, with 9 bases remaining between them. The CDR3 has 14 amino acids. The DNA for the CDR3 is TGCGCCAGCAGTGACGGACACAACTCCTACGAGCAGTACTTC. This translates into CASSDGHNSYEQYF.

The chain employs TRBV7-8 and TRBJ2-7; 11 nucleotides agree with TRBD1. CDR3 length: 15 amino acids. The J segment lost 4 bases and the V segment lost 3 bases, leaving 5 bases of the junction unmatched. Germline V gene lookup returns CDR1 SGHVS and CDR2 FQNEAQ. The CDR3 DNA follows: TGTGCCAGCAGCTTCACCGGGACAGGGGGTTACGAGCAGTACTTC. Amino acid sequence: CASSFTGTGGYEQYF.

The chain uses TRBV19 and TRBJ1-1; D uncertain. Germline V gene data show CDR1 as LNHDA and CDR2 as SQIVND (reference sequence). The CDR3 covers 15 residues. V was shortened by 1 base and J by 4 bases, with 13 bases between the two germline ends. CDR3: CASSIGTGLGTEAFF. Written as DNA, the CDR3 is TGTGCCAGTAGTATAGGTACGGGGTTGGGCACTGAAGCTTTCTTT.

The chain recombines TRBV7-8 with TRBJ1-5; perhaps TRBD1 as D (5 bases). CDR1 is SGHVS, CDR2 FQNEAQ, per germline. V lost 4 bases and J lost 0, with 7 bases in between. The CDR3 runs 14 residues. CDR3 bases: TGTGCCAGCAGCTCCGGACATAGCAATCAGCCCCAGCATTTT. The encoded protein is CASSSGHSNQPQHF.

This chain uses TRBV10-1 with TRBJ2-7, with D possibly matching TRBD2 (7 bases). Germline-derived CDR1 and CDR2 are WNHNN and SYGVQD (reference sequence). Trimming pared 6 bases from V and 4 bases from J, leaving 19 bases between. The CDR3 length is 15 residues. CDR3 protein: CASSQSGGGGYEQYF. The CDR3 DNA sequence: TGCGCCAGCAGCCAGTCGGGGGGCGGCGGGTACGAGCAGTACTTC.

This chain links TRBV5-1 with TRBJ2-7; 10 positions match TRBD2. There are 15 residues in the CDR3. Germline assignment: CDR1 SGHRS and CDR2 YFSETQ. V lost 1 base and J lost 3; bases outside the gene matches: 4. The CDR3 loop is CASSLFSSGSYEQYF. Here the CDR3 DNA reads TGCGCCAGCAGCTTGTTCTCTAGCGGGAGCTACGAGCAGTACTTC.

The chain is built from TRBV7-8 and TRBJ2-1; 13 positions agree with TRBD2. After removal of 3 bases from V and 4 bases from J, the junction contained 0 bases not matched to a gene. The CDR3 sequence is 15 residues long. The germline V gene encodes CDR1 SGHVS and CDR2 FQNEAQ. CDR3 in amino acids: CASSLGLAGYNEQFF. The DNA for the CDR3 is TGTGCCAGCAGCTTGGGACTAGCGGGATACAATGAGCAGTTCTTC.

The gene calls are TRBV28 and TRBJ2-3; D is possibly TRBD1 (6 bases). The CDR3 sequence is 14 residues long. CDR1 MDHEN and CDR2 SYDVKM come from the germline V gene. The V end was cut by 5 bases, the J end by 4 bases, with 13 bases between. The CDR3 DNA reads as TGTGCCAGCAGTGTGAGGGGGACCGCAGATACGCAGTATTTT. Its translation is CASSVRGTADTQYF.

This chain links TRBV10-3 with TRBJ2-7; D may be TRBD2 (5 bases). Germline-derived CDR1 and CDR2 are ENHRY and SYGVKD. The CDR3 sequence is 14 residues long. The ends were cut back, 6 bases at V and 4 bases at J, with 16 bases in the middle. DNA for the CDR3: TGTGCCATCAGCCCTGACCGGGAACTATACGAGCAGTACTTC. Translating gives CAISPDRELYEQYF.

This CDR3 reads CAVLYSTGELFF. The CDR3 nucleotides read TGTGCCGTTCTCTATAGCACCGGGGAGCTGTTTTTT. J is TRBJ2-2 and V is TRBV19, with D unclear. The CDR3 is 12 amino acids. V was cut by 11 bases and J by 4 bases, with 11 bases left in between. CDR1 and CDR2 from the germline V gene are LNHDA and SQIVND (reference sequence).

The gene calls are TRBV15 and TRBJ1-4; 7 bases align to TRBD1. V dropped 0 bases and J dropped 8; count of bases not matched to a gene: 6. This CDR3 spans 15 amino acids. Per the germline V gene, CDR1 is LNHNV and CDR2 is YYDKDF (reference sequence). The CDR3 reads CATSRDRGGGEKLFF. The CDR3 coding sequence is TGTGCCACCAGCAGAGATCGAGGGGGCGGCGAAAAACTGTTTTTT. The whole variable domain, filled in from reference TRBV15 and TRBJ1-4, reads DAMVIQNPRYQVTQFGKPVTLSCSQTLNHNVMYWYQQKSSQAPKLLFHYYDKDFNNEADTPDNFQSRRPNTSFCFLDIRSPGLGDTAMYLCATSRDRGGGEKLFFGSGTQLSVL.

CDR3 sequence: CASSFRDSDTDTQYF. The DNA of the CDR3 is TGCGCCAGCAGCTTCCGGGACTCAGACACAGATACGCAGTATTTT. This sequence joins TRBV5-1 and TRBJ2-3, with D tentatively TRBD2 (6 bases). This CDR3 contains 15 residues. Germline assignment: CDR1 SGHRS and CDR2 YFSETQ. V was cut by 2 bases and J by 2 bases, with 12 bases left in between.

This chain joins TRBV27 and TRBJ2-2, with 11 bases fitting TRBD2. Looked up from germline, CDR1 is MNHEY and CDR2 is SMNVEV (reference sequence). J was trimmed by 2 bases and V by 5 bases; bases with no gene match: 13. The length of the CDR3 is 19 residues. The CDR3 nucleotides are TGTGCCAGCAGTACGCTGGGTAGCGGGGGGGGAATAAACACCGGGGAGCTGTTTTTT. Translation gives CASSTLGSGGGINTGELFF.

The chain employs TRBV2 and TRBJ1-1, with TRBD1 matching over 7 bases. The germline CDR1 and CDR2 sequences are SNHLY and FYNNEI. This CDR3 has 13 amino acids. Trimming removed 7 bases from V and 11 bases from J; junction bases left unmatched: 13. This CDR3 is CASNSMWTGWAFF. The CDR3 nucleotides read TGTGCCAGCAATTCAATGTGGACAGGTTGGGCTTTCTTT.

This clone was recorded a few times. Written as DNA, the CDR3 is TGTGCCAGCATCAAGGGGAGGGAAGTGAACTACGAGCAGTACTTC. Translation gives CASIKGREVNYEQYF. The chain joins TRBV2 to TRBJ2-7; TRBD2 matches at 7 bases. The CDR3 consists of 15 residues. Germline CDR1 reads SNHLY; CDR2 reads FYNNEI. V was clipped by 7 bases and J by 3 bases; unmatched bases: 12.

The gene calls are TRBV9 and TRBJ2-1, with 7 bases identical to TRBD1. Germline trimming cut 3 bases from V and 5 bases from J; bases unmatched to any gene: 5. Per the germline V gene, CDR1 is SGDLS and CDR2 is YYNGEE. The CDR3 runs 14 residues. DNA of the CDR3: TGTGCCAGCAGCGAGGGACAGAATGACAATGAGCAGTTCTTC. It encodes CASSEGQNDNEQFF.

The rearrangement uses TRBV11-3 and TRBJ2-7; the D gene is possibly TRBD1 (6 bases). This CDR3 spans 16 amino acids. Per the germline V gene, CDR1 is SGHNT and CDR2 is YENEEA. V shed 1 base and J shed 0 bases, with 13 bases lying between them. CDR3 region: CASSLGGRGASYEQYF. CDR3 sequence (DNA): TGTGCCAGCAGCTTAGGGGGCAGGGGCGCCTCCTACGAGCAGTACTTC.

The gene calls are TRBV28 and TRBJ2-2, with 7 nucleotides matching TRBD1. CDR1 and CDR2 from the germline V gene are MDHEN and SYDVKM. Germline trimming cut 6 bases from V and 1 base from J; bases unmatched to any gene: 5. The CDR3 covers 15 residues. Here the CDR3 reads CASSLRTGNTGELFF. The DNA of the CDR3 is TGTGCCAGCAGCCTCAGGACAGGGAACACCGGGGAGCTGTTTTTT.

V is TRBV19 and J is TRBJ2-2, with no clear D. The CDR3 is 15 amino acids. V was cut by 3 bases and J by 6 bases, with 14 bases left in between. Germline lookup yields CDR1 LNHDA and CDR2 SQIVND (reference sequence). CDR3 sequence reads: CASSMWSVNPGELFF. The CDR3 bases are TGTGCCAGTAGTATGTGGAGCGTTAACCCCGGGGAGCTGTTTTTT.